The 9 T cell receptor beta chains reported below all come from one sample, sequenced in a study of T-cell memory formation after mild COVID-19 (dated by TCRdb to the early 2020s). The method was 5' RACE. This sample was sequenced with an Illumina NovaSeq 6000. Through fastp at Q25 and MiXCR, TCRdb rebuilt clones from the public reads, retaining in-frame beta chains. Duplicate CDR3 protein sequences are folded into a single record with the most common DNA and genes. A total of 450,000 to 650,000 distinct CDR3 sequences appear in this sample, more than 15% of them only once. 12% of the sample belongs to the ten largest clones. The sequenced material came from PBMCs or a T cell subset sorted from them (not recorded which). These TCRs come from an adult woman who had mild COVID-19 (a few samples of this study predate the infection). The sample titles of this study are shuffled in the database, so cell type and time point are left out; the donor was told from shared clones.

The CDR3 loop is CASSLLHNEQFF. The CDR3 DNA reads as TGTGCCAGCAGTCTACTCCACAATGAGCAGTTCTTC. This chain uses TRBV12-3 or TRBV12-4 with TRBJ2-1; D uncertain. The V and J ends lost 5 bases and 5 bases respectively, with 7 bases between them. There are 12 residues in the CDR3.

This clonotype was recorded many times. The chain joins TRBV5-1 to TRBJ2-5; TRBD1 aligns across 10 bases. CDR3 length: 16 amino acids. Losses at the gene ends were 5 bases for V and 2 bases for J; bases not matched to a gene: 9. Germline V gene data show CDR1 as SGHRS and CDR2 as YFSETQ. The CDR3 loop reads CASRRAGTGDQETQYF. The DNA for the CDR3 is TGCGCCAGCAGACGTGCCGGGACAGGGGATCAAGAGACCCAGTACTTC.

V is TRBV29-1 and J is TRBJ2-1; D not resolved. Between the trimmed V and J ends, which lost 3 bases and 0 bases, there was a span of 9 bases. Germline assignment: CDR1 SQVTM and CDR2 ANQGSEA. This CDR3 region has 14 residues. Here the CDR3 reads CSVEAPPSYNEQFF. In DNA form, the CDR3 reads TGCAGCGTTGAGGCGCCTCCCTCCTACAATGAGCAGTTCTTC.

This chain links TRBV30 with TRBJ2-5; D is unresolved. CDR1 is GTSNPN, CDR2 SVGIG, per germline (reference sequence). Trimming pared 0 bases from V and 4 bases from J, leaving 9 bases between. CDR3 length: 13 residues. The CDR3 loop is CAWSVIAGETQYF. The CDR3 DNA follows: TGTGCCTGGAGTGTAATTGCAGGAGAGACCCAGTACTTC.

The table lists this clonotype with a few counts. V usage is TRBV7-2 and J usage is TRBJ2-7, with 9 nucleotides matching TRBD1. V was clipped by 1 base and J by 2 bases; unmatched bases: 9. CDR3 size: 17 residues. Germline assignment: CDR1 SGHTA and CDR2 FQGNSA. In DNA, the CDR3 is TGTGCCAGCAGCTTAGACAGGGGGGGACAGGGTACCTACGAGCAGTACTTC. Its protein is CASSLDRGGQGTYEQYF. Full variable domain (rest looked up from reference TRBV7-2 and TRBJ2-7): GAGVSQSPSNKVTEKGKDVELRCDPISGHTALYWYRQSLGQGLEFLIYFQGNSAPDKSGLPSDRFSAERTGGSVSTLTIQRTQQEDSAVYLCASSLDRGGQGTYEQYFGPGTRLTVT.

Only a few counts were recorded for this clonotype. V gene TRBV3-1 combines with J gene TRBJ1-1, with D tentatively TRBD1 (6 bases). This CDR3 is 15 amino acids long. Looked up from germline, CDR1 is LGHDT and CDR2 is YNNKEL (reference sequence). Trimming stripped 4 bases from V and 0 bases from J, with 12 bases between. Here the CDR3 DNA reads TGTGCCAGCAGCCGGGGGACAATTCTGAACACTGAAGCTTTCTTT. This sequence encodes CASSRGTILNTEAFF.

This chain joins TRBV4-1 and TRBJ1-2; perhaps TRBD1 as D (6 bases). The V gene's germline CDR1 is MGHRA and CDR2 YSYEKL. V lost 1 base to trimming and J lost 3 bases, with 9 bases between them. This CDR3 has 14 residues. The CDR3 DNA is TGCGCCAGCAGCCAAGGGACAGACTACTATGGCTACACCTTC. Amino acids: CASSQGTDYYGYTF.

The rearrangement links TRBV5-4 to TRBJ1-1, with a tentative D call TRBD1 (5 bases). Trimming shortened V by 0 bases and J by 4 bases, and 10 bases separated the two germline ends. Germline CDR1 reads SGHNT; CDR2 reads YYREEE (reference sequence). The CDR3 totals 14 residues. Here the CDR3 reads CASSLDVGTTEAFF. The CDR3 DNA sequence: TGTGCCAGCAGCTTGGATGTGGGGACCACTGAAGCTTTCTTT.

The sample holds a few counts of this clonotype. The rearrangement uses TRBV19 and TRBJ2-5; D is possibly TRBD1 or TRBD2 (5 bases each). This CDR3 comprises 13 residues. Germline CDR1 LNHDA, CDR2 SQIVND (reference sequence). V gave up 9 bases and J gave up 4 bases, with 15 bases separating them. CDR3 amino acids: CASGAGSAETQYF. The CDR3 nucleotides read TGTGCCAGCGGGGCAGGATCGGCAGAGACCCAGTACTTC.